The 7 T cell receptor beta chains below all came from one sample that was sequenced in a study of blood T cells in healthy people across ages. Next came a second PCR, run for 7 to 11 cycles, which used a sample-barcoded 5' primer along with a J-beta primer mix. TCRdb re-called the 5' RACE reads through MiXCR, storing one row per CDR3 protein. The sample includes approximately 820,000 distinct CDR3 sequences, under 55% of them seen just once. Sequencing was carried out using blood. These receptors came from a man in his 60s in good health.

This clonotype was recorded a few times. The rearrangement uses TRBV7-2 and TRBJ2-3; D tentatively fits TRBD1 or TRBD2 (5 bases each). The V gene's germline CDR1 is SGHTA and CDR2 FQGNSA. Trimming took off 5 bases at V and 0 bases at J, with 15 bases between the two ends. The CDR3 has 16 amino acids. CDR3 sequence reads: CASSPGWGSSTDTQYF. The CDR3 coding sequence is TGTGCCAGCAGCCCCGGTTGGGGGTCTAGCACAGATACGCAGTATTTT. The whole variable domain, remainder taken from reference TRBV7-2 and TRBJ2-3, is GAGVSQSPSNKVTEKGKDVELRCDPISGHTALYWYRQSLGQGLEFLIYFQGNSAPDKSGLPSDRFSAERTGGSVSTLTIQRTQQEDSAVYLCASSPGWGSSTDTQYFGPGTRLTVL.

The chain links TRBV27 to TRBJ1-6, with 7 bases matching TRBD1. Germline V gene sequence: CDR1 MNHEY, CDR2 SMNVEV (reference sequence). The CDR3 contains 16 residues. The J segment lost 6 bases and the V segment lost 4 bases, leaving 9 bases of the junction unmatched. CDR3 nucleotides: TGTGCCAGCAGTTCGCAGGGGGGCGTAGGTAATTCACCCCTCCACTTT. Translated: CASSSQGGVGNSPLHF.

This clonotype was picked up a small number of times. The chain combines TRBV12-3 or TRBV12-4 with TRBJ1-2; tentatively, D is TRBD1 (5 bases). V shed 2 bases and J shed 4 bases, with 14 bases lying between them. There are 15 residues in the CDR3. CDR3 sequence (DNA): TGTGCCAGCAGTTTATCCCCCGGGGGGGGCTATGGCTACACCTTC. Translated, it gives CASSLSPGGGYGYTF.

The CDR3 DNA follows: TGTGCCAGCATCCCACCGCCAGGTCGGACGTACGAGCAGTACTTC. Amino acids: CASIPPPGRTYEQYF. J is TRBJ2-7 and V is TRBV6-6; D not certain. Germline CDR1 MNHNY, CDR2 SVGAGI (reference sequence). The CDR3 is 15 amino acids. Trimming took off 7 bases at V and 4 bases at J, with 20 bases between the two ends.

This clonotype showed up just a few times. The chain joins TRBV20-1 to TRBJ1-2, with TRBD1 matching over 7 bases. J lost 5 bases, V lost 3 bases, and 9 bases had no gene match. This CDR3 spans 14 amino acids. Per germline, CDR1 DFQATT and CDR2 SNEGSKA (reference sequence). This CDR3 is CSARGQLDAYGYTF. CDR3 DNA: TGCAGTGCTAGGGGACAGCTCGATGCGTATGGCTACACCTTC.

Details on this clonotype: A much more abundant neighbour one base away suggests this may be a read error. The CDR3 protein is CATSDPRDRLYEQHF. CDR3 DNA: TGTGCCACCAGTGATCCCCGGGACAGGCTCTACGAGCAGCACTTC. This sequence joins TRBV24-1 and TRBJ2-7; 8 positions agree with TRBD1. Germline V lookup: CDR1 KGHDR, CDR2 SFDVKD. This CDR3 has 15 residues.

This clonotype was recorded only once. The chain couples TRBV3-1 to TRBJ2-3; TRBD2 agrees at 14 bases. The CDR3 is 18 amino acids. The ends lost 0 bases at V and 2 bases at J; junction bases unmatched: 4. Per the germline V gene, CDR1 is LGHDT and CDR2 is YNNKEL (reference sequence). In nucleotides, the CDR3 is TGTGCCAGCAGCCAAGACGGGACTAGCGGGGGCCTCACAGATACGCAGTATTTT. Amino acid sequence: CASSQDGTSGGLTDTQYF.